This T cell receptor beta chain stems from a study of OX40 agonist ivuxolimab in advanced cancers. Across the study: Patients were treated with intravenous ivuxolimab, dosed at 0.01 to 10 mg/kg and infused every 2 weeks. People who had prior anti-PD-1, anti-PD-L1 or anti-CTLA-4 therapy could take part, and around 43% had some.

The repertoire was sequenced with immunoSEQ multiplex PCR; TCRdb's copy has only in-frame clones and lacks some. The table shows tens of thousands of clones, with 88% occurring only once. The CDR3 runs 16 residues. Trimming at V came to 7 bases and at J to 2 bases, leaving 13 bases not matched to a gene. A history of autoimmune disease or systemic immunosuppression excluded patients. The source was CD4+ or CD8+ T cells sorted from blood, collected in a trial of the OX40 agonist ivuxolimab. This chain joins TRBV23-1 and TRBJ2-5; 7 nucleotides agree with TRBD1. TRBV23-1 is noted as an ORF with a role that remains uncertain. This clonotype originated in an adult with an advanced solid tumor such as melanoma, head and neck, liver or kidney cancer. CDR3: CASTRARGTAQETQYF. CDR3 coding DNA: TGCGCCAGCACCAGAGCTAGGGGGACAGCTCAAGAGACCCAGTACTTC.